A selection of T cell receptor beta chains follows, all from one sample in a study of cytotoxic CD8 clonotypes in ibrutinib-treated CLL. Generated by immunoSEQ multiplex PCR, the TCRdb table keeps only in-frame clones and is missing some. The sample carries tens of thousands of clones, roughly 80% recorded once. The sequencing used PBMCs, collected before ibrutinib treatment. The receptors originated from a human donor with chronic lymphocytic leukemia. Both conserved end residues are part of each CDR3. The order of the fields is D gene, V gene, J gene, CDR3 protein. A D gene is named only where the DNA matches it firmly.

TRBD2	TRBV10-2	TRBJ2-3	CASSPSGRLNTQYF
.	TRBV28	TRBJ1-2	CASSENYGYTF
TRBD2	TRBV30	TRBJ2-7	CAWTSGYSYEQYF
.	TRBV6-1	TRBJ2-7	CASSRTTLLYEQYF
.	TRBV5-1	TRBJ2-3	CASTPGAADTQYF
.	TRBV5-6	TRBJ1-2	CASSLLGEGYTF
.	TRBV12-5	TRBJ2-4	CASGLVLGIKENIQYF
.	TRBV21-1	TRBJ1-2	CASSDLTGKGHGYTF
.	TRBV11-3	TRBJ2-1	CASSLYRDNEQFF
.	TRBV5-1	TRBJ1-5	CASSQRPGNQPQHF
TRBD1	TRBV6-6	TRBJ1-5	CASTKTGDQPQHF
TRBD1	TRBV2	TRBJ2-3	CASSFLFPGGDTQYF
.	TRBV9	TRBJ2-2	CASSPSITGELFF
.	TRBV6-5	TRBJ2-2	CASTADRYTGELFF
TRBD1	TRBV4-3	TRBJ2-7	CASRGQGIVQYF
.	TRBV6-6	TRBJ2-7	CASIPLAGAGYEQYF
.	TRBV9	TRBJ1-5	CASSVGGAASNQPQHF
TRBD2	TRBV28	TRBJ2-3	CASSLYAIRSGGLSDTQYF
.	TRBV20-1	TRBJ2-1	CSAYISNGQFF
TRBD1	TRBV19	TRBJ1-3	CASTIGQGLNTIYF
.	TRBV2	TRBJ2-3	CASSESYTQYF
TRBD2	TRBV15	TRBJ2-7	CATSRDLTAPLAGLNHEQYF
.	TRBV7-9	TRBJ1-6	CASSLAYGNPLHF
TRBD1	TRBV30	TRBJ2-7	CAISRRDRDYEQYF
.	TRBV19	TRBJ2-7	CASSMSSFMLSYEQYF
.	TRBV30	TRBJ1-5	CAWSWGARQPQHF
.	TRBV6-5	TRBJ2-7	CASSALRAPYYEQYF
.	TRBV18	TRBJ2-2	CASSPNGVTGELFF
.	TRBV28	TRBJ1-4	CATEAGGVANEKLFF
.	TRBV7-2	TRBJ1-1	CASSPGPRVTEAFF
.	TRBV30	TRBJ2-6	CAGDYSGANVLTF
.	TRBV12-5	TRBJ1-4	CASGLGQSEEKLFF
TRBD2	TRBV9	TRBJ2-1	CASSVGPAGGDNEQFF
TRBD1	TRBV19	TRBJ2-2	CASSVTGTDTGELFF
.	TRBV18	TRBJ2-2	CASSPPGRRNTGELFF
.	TRBV28	TRBJ1-2	CASRPPRGFNYGYTF
TRBD1	TRBV19	TRBJ2-7	CASGTGGFYEQYF
TRBD1	TRBV7-9	TRBJ2-1	CARQDRGEQFF
.	TRBV30	TRBJ1-4	CAWSAVRASNEKLFF
.	TRBV29-1	TRBJ2-7	CSVVGHTYEQYF